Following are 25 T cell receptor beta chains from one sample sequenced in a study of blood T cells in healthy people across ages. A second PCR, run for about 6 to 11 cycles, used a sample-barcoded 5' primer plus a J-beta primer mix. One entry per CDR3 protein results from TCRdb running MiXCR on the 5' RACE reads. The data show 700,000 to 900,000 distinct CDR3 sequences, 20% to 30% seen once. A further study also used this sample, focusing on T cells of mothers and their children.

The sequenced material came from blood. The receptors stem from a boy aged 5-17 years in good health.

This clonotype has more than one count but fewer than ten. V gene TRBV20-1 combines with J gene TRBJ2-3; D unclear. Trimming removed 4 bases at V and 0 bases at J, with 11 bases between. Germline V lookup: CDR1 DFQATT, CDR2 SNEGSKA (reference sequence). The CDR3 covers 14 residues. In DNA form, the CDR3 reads TGCAGTGCTATTGTCACCCCGAGCACAGATACGCAGTATTTT. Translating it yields CSAIVTPSTDTQYF.

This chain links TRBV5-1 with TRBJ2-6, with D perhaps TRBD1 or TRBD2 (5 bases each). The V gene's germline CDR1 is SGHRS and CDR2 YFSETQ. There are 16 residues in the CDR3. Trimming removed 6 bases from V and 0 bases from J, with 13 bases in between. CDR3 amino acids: CASNSGAFSGANVLTF. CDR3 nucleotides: TGCGCCAGCAACTCCGGGGCTTTCTCTGGGGCCAACGTCCTGACTTTC.

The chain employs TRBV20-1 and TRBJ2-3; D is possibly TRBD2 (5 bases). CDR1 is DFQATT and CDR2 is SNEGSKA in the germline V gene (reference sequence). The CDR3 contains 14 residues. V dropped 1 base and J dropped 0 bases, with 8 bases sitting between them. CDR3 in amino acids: CSARGGPSTDTQYF. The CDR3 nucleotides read TGCAGTGCTAGAGGCGGGCCTAGCACAGATACGCAGTATTTT.

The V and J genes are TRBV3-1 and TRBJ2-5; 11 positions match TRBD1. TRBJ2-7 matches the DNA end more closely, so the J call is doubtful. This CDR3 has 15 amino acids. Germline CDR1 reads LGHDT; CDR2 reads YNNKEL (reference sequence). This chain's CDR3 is CASSPGTGGLYEQYF. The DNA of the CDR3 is TGTGCCAGCAGCCCGGGGACAGGGGGTCTCTACGAGCAGTACTTC.

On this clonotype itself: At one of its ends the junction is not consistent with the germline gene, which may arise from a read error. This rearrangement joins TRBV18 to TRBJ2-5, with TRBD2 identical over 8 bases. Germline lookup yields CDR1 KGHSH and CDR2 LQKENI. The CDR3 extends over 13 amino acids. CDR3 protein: CSSSRSGLETQYF. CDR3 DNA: TGTTCCAGCTCACGATCGGGACTAGAAACCCAGTACTTC.

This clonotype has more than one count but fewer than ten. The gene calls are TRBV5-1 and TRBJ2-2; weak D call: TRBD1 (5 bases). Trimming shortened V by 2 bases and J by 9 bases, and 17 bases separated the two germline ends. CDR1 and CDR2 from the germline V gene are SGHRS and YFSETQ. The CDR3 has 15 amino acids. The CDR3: CASSLTGQGLWELFF. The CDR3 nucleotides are TGCGCCAGCAGCTTAACTGGACAAGGCCTATGGGAGCTGTTTTTT.

In DNA form, the CDR3 reads TGTGCCATCTCTGGGAGGGGGTTCACTGAAGCTTTCTTT. It is translated as CAISGRGFTEAFF. The chain combines TRBV6-1 with TRBJ1-1, with a tentative D call TRBD1 (6 bases). The CDR3 loop spans 13 amino acids. Germline V gene data show CDR1 as MNHNS and CDR2 as SASEGT. V shed 10 bases and J shed 4 bases, with 16 bases lying between them.

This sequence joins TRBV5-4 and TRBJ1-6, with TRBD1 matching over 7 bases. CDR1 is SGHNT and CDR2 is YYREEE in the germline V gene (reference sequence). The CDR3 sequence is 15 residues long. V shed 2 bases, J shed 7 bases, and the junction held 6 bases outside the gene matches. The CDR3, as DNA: TGTGCCAGCAGCTTTACTCCGGGACAGAATTCACCCCTCCACTTT. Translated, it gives CASSFTPGQNSPLHF.

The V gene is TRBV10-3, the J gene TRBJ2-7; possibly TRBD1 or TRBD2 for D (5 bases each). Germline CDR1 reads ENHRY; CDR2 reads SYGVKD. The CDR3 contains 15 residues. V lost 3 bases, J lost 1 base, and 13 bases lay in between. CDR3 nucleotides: TGTGCCATCAGTGAAACGGGGCTAGGGTCCTACGAGCAGTACTTC. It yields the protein CAISETGLGSYEQYF.

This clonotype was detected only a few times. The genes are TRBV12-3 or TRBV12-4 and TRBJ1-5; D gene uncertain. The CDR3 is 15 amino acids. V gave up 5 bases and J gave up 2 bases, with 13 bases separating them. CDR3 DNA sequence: TGTGCCAGCAGTCCCGACGGGGTCGGCAATCAGCCCCAGCATTTT. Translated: CASSPDGVGNQPQHF.

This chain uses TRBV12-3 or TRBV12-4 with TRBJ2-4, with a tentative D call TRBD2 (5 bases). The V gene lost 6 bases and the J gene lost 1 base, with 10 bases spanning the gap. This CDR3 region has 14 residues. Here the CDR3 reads CASSRRNAKNIQYF. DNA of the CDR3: TGTGCCAGCAGCCGGAGGAATGCCAAAAACATTCAGTACTTC.

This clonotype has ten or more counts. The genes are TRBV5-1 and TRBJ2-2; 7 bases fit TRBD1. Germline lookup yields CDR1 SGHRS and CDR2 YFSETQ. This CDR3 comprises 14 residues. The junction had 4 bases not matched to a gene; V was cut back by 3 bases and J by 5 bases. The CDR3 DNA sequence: TGCGCCAGCAGCTGGACAGGACCTACCGGGGAGCTGTTTTTT. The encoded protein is CASSWTGPTGELFF. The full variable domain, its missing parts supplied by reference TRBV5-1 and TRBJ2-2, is KAGVTQTPRYLIKTRGQQVTLSCSPISGHRSVSWYQQTPGQGLQFLFEYFSETQRNKGNFPGRFSGRQFSNSRSEMNVSTLELGDSALYLCASSWTGPTGELFFGEGSRLTVL.

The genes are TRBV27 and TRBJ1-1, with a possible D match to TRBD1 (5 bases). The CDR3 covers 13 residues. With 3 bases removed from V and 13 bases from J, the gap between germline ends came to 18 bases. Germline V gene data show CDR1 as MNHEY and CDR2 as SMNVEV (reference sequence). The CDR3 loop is CASSFHRGLSFFF. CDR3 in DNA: TGTGCCAGCAGTTTTCATCGGGGGTTAAGTTTTTTCTTT.

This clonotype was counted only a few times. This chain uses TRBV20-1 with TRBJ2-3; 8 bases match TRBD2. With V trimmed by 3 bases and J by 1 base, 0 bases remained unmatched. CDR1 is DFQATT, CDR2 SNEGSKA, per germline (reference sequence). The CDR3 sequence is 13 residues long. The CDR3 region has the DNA TGCAGTGCTAGGCGGGGGGGCACAGATACGCAGTATTTT. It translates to CSARRGGTDTQYF.

The CDR3, as DNA: TGTGCCAGCAGCGTAGCCTCCCGGGGGCTCTCAGAGACCCAGTACTTC. This gives the protein CASSVASRGLSETQYF. The V call is TRBV9, the J call TRBJ2-5; D tentatively fits TRBD1 or TRBD2 (6 bases each). The CDR3 extends over 16 amino acids. Germline CDR1 SGDLS, CDR2 YYNGEE. Trimming removed 0 bases from V and 4 bases from J, with 16 bases in between.

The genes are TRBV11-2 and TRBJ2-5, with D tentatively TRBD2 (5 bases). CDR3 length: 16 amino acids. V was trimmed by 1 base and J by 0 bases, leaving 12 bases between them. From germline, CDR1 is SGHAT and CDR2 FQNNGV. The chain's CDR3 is CASSLVAGLYQETQYF. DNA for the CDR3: TGTGCCAGCAGCTTAGTGGCGGGCCTATACCAAGAGACCCAGTACTTC.

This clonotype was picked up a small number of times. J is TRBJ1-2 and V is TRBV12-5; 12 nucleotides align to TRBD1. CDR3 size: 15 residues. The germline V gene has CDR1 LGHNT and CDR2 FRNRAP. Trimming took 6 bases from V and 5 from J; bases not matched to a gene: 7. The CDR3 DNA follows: TGTGCTAGTGGGGACGGGACAGGGGGCTTTTATGGCTACACCTTC. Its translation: CASGDGTGGFYGYTF.

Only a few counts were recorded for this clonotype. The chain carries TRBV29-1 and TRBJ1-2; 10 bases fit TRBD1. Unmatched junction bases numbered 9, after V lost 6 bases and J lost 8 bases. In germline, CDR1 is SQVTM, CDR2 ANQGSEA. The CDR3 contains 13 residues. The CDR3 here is CSVVTGGAGGYTF. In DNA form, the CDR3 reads TGCAGCGTGGTGACAGGGGGCGCGGGAGGCTACACCTTC.

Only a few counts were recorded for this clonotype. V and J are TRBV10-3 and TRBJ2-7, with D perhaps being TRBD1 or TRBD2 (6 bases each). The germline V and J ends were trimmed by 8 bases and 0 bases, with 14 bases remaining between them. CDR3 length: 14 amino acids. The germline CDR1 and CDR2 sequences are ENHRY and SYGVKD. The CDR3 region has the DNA TGTGCCATCCAGGAGGGGGTTCACTCCTACGAGCAGTACTTC. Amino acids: CAIQEGVHSYEQYF.

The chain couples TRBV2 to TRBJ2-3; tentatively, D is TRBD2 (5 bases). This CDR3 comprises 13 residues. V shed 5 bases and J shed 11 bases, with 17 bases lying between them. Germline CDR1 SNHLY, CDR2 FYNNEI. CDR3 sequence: CASSRPDFLGQYF. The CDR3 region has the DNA TGTGCCAGCAGTCGACCGGACTTCCTTGGGCAGTATTTT.

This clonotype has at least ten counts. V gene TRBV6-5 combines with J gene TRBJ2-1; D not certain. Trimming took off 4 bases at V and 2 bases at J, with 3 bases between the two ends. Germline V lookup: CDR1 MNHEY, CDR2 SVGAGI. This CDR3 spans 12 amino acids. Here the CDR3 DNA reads TGTGCCAGCAGTTCCCCCTACAATGAGCAGTTCTTC. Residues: CASSSPYNEQFF.

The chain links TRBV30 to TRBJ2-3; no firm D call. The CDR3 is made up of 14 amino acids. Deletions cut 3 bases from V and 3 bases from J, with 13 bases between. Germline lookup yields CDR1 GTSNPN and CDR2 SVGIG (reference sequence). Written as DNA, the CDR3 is TGTGCCTGGAGCCCCCGGGTGGGGACAGATACGCAGTATTTT. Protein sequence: CAWSPRVGTDTQYF.

As DNA, the CDR3 is TGTGCCAGCAGCCAATTGATAGCGGGGGGATTCTCCAATGAGCAGTTCTTC. This encodes CASSQLIAGGFSNEQFF. This chain links TRBV3-1 with TRBJ2-5; 10 nucleotides agree with TRBD2. The better agreement between TRBJ2-1 and the DNA end casts doubt on the J call. This CDR3 has 17 amino acids. The V gene's germline CDR1 is LGHDT and CDR2 YNNKEL (reference sequence).

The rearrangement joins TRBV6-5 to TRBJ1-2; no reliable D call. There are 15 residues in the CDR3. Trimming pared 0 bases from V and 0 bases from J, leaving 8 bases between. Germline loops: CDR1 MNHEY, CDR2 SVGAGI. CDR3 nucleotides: TGTGCCAGCAGTTACTCGTCCACAGCTAACTATGGCTACACCTTC. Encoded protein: CASSYSSTANYGYTF.

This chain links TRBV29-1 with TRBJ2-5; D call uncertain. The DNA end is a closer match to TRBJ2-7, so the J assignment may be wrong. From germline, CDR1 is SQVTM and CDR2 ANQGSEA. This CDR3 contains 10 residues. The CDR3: CSVREYEQYF. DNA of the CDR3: TGCAGCGTGCGTGAATACGAGCAGTACTTC.